The subject of this entry is one T cell receptor (beta chain). Its antigen is not identified. With 7 bases removed from V and 0 bases from J, the gap between germline ends came to 10 bases. This CDR3 comprises 13 residues. CDR1 SNHLY and CDR2 FYNNEI come from the germline V gene. At the survey level, the v3.0 immunoSEQ assay was run. Target depth was 40,000-50,000 T-cell genomes per sample. The assay was immunoSEQ multiplex PCR, and TCRdb's table has in-frame clones only and misses some. The sample lists 15,000 to 25,000 clones, 90% seen once, with roughly a tenth in the top ten. This sample was included in a study of long-term antiretroviral therapy in people with HIV. Notes on the study in general: Blood was collected between about 2003 and 2018, possibly under older ART regimens. In samples taken after ART, diversity increased but remained below transplant donor control levels.

The input for sequencing was unsorted PBMCs, taken approximately 4.5 years before starting antiretroviral therapy. This TCR was sampled from a woman in her thirties with HIV. The J gene is TRBJ2-7, the V gene TRBV2; possible D gene TRBD1, 6 bases. The CDR3, as DNA: TGTGCCAGCAAAGGGGGAATCTCCTACGAGCAGTACTTC. Protein sequence: CASKGGISYEQYF.